This is a list of T cell receptor beta chains from one sample in a study of blood T cells in healthy people across ages. One entry per CDR3 protein results from TCRdb running MiXCR on the 5' RACE reads. The table lists some 800,000 distinct CDR3 sequences, 20% to 30% of them singletons. These same records also appear under a second study, on T cells of mothers and their children.

Sequencing was carried out using blood. These receptors were collected from a boy aged 10-17 years in good health. Both conserved end residues are part of each CDR3. The D gene is left open where the match is weak. Size values are once, few and many counts, or a class for expanded clones, and some rows have none.

TRBV15	TRBD2	once	TRBJ2-3	TGTGCCTCCAGCAGGCTAGCGGGGGGAGATACGCAGTATTTT	CASSRLAGGDTQYF
TRBV20-1	TRBD1	few	TRBJ1-2	TGCAGTGCTAGTTCCTCAACCGTGACAGGGTACGGCTACACCTTC	CSASSSTVTGYGYTF
TRBV7-8	.	few	TRBJ2-5	TGTGCCAGCAGCTTATGGGTGAGGGAGACCCAGTACTTC	CASSLWVRETQYF
TRBV5-1	.	few	TRBJ2-2	TGCGCCAGCAGCTTAGGCAGAGAGGGGACCGGGGAGCTGTTTTTT	CASSLGREGTGELFF
TRBV6-5	TRBD2	few	TRBJ2-1	TGTTCGGCGGGAGGGACCTACAATGAGCAGTTCTTC	CSAGGTYNEQFF
TRBV12-3/TRBV12-4	TRBD1	.	TRBJ1-5	TGTGCCAGCAGTTTAGACAGGGGGGCTCTCCAGCCCCAGCATTTT	CASSLDRGALQPQHF
TRBV4-3	.	few	TRBJ1-2	TGCGCCAGCAGCCAAGATCTTCCAGGAGCTTATGGCTACACCTTC	CASSQDLPGAYGYTF
TRBV6-2/TRBV6-3	TRBD1	few	TRBJ1-5	TGTGCCAGCAGTACTGGAGACAGGGGGCTTAATCAGCCCCAGCATTTT	CASSTGDRGLNQPQHF
TRBV4-1	TRBD2	.	TRBJ2-7	TGCGCCAGCAGCCAAGACCCCCTACTAGCGGGAGGTACCTACGAGCAGTACTTC	CASSQDPLLAGGTYEQYF
TRBV4-1	.	.	TRBJ1-4	TGCGCCAGCAAGGGGGATTTAAATGAAAAACTGTTTTTT	CASKGDLNEKLFF
TRBV27	TRBD2	.	TRBJ2-3	TGTGCCAGCAATTTAAGGACTAGCGGGGGACCCACAGATACGCAGTATTTT	CASNLRTSGGPTDTQYF
TRBV5-1	.	.	TRBJ1-4	TGCGCCAGCAGCTTGGAATATAATGAAAAACTGTTTTTT	CASSLEYNEKLFF
TRBV4-3	.	.	TRBJ2-5	TGCGCCAGCAGCCAAGATTTGGGGTACGAAGAGACCCAGTACTTC	CASSQDLGYEETQYF
TRBV7-8	.	.	TRBJ2-3	TGTGCCAGCAGCGATGAGAGCACAGATACGCAGTATTTT	CASSDESTDTQYF
TRBV7-9	.	.	TRBJ2-5	TGTGCCAGCAGCTTAGGGCCAGGGTCCCAAGAGACCCAGTACTTC	CASSLGPGSQETQYF
TRBV20-1	TRBD2	few	TRBJ2-7	TGCAGTGCTAGCCTAGCGGGGGTTCTCTACGAGCAGTACTTC	CSASLAGVLYEQYF
TRBV29-1	.	.	TRBJ1-1	TGCAGCGTTGAAGGAGGGGTGAACACTGAAGCTTTCTTT	CSVEGGVNTEAFF
TRBV29-1	.	.	TRBJ1-5	TGCAGCGTTCTTGAGGGGCAGGGCAATCAGCCCCAGCATTTT	CSVLEGQGNQPQHF
TRBV28	.	few	TRBJ1-1	TGTGCCAGCAGTGTATTGAACACTGAAGCTTTCTTT	CASSVLNTEAFF
TRBV11-2	TRBD2	many	TRBJ2-2	TGTGCCAGCAGCCCCAATCCTAGCGGGGCTGGCGGGGAGCTGTTTTTT	CASSPNPSGAGGELFF
TRBV10-3	.	few	TRBJ1-1	TGTGCCATCAGTGGGGGGGACACTGAAGCTTTCTTT	CAISGGDTEAFF
TRBV18	TRBD2	few	TRBJ2-7	TGTGCCAGCTCACCACCAAGCGCGGGAGAACAGTACTTC	CASSPPSAGEQYF
TRBV29-1	TRBD2	few	TRBJ2-1	TGCAGCGTCGAAGATCGATTGGGGACTAGCCTGGAGTTCTTC	CSVEDRLGTSLEFF
TRBV20-1	TRBD1	few	TRBJ1-1	TGCAGTGCTAGAGCCACTGGGGGACAGAGCAACACTGAAGCTTTCTTT	CSARATGGQSNTEAFF
TRBV20-1	TRBD2	few	TRBJ2-3	TGCAGTGCTAGAGCATATCACTCTAGCGGGAGCACAGATACGCAGTATTTT	CSARAYHSSGSTDTQYF